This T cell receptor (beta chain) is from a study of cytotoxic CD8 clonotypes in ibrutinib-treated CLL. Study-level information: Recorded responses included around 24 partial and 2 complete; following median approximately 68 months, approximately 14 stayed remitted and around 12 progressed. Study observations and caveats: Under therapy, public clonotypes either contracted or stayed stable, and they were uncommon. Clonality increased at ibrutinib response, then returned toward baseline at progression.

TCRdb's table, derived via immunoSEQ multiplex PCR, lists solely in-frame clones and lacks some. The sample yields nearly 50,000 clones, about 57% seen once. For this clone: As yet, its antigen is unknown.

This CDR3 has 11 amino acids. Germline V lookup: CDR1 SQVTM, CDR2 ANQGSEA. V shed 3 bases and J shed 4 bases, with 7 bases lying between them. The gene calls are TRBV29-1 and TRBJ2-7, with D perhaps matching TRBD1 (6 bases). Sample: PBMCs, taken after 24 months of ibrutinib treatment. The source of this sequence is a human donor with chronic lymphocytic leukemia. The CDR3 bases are TGCAGCGTTGACAGGGGATACGAGCAGTACTTC. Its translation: CSVDRGYEQYF.